This TCR beta chain was retrieved from a study of Ad26.COV2.S vaccination and SARS-CoV-2 variants. Overall study: Enrolled in COV1001, the donor was in the Ad26.COV2.S trial arm, which received the vaccine. Study-wide findings and caveats: Following vaccination, spike-specific CD8+ and CD4+ T cell responses reportedly exhibited substantial breadth.

The treatment here: some 19 received Ad26.COV2.S at low or high dose, single or two shots; 5 received placebo; per-sample allocation not given. Sampling took place 63 days after the first vaccine or placebo injection. Boston supplied an adult donor aged 18-55 years. About this clone itself: The antigen is undetermined.

Produced via immunoSEQ multiplex PCR; TCRdb's table is partial and in-frame only. Here the sample spans 350,000 to 450,000 clones, about nine tenths being singletons. This material consisted of peripheral blood, taken in a trial of Ad26.COV2.S vaccine versus placebo. This sequence was found in a person aged 18-65 years who received the Ad26.COV2.S COVID-19 vaccine or a placebo.

The CDR3 nucleotides are TGTGCCATCAGTGAGTCGGTCGGTGCCGGCTATGCTAACTATGGCTACACCTTC. Translated, it gives CAISESVGAGYANYGYTF. This chain joins TRBV10-3 and TRBJ1-2, with D uncertain. V was pared by 0 bases and J by 0 bases, with 17 bases between. The CDR3 totals 18 residues. Germline-derived CDR1 and CDR2 are ENHRY and SYGVKD.